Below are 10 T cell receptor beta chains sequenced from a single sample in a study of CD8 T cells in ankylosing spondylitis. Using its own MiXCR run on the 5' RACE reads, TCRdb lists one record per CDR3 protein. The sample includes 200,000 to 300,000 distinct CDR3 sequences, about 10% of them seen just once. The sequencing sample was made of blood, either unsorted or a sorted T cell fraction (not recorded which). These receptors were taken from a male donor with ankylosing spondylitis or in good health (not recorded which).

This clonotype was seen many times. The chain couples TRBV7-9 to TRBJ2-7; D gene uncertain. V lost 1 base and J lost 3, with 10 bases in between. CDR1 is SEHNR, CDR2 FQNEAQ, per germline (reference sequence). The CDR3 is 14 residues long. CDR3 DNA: TGTGCCAGCAGCTTAGGTGGCCTAAGCTACGAGCAGTACTTC. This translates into CASSLGGLSYEQYF.

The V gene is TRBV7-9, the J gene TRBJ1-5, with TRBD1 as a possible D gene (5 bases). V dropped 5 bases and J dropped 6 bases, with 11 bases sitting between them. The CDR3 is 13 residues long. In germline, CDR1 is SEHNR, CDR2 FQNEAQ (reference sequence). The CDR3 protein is CASSASGGQPQHF. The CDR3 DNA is TGTGCCAGCAGCGCATCTGGGGGTCAGCCCCAGCATTTT.

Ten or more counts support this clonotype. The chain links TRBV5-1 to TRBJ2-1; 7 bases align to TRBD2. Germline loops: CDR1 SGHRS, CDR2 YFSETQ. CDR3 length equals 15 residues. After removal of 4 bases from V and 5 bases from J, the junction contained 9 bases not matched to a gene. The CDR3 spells CASSPIGTTDNEQFF. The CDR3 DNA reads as TGCGCCAGCAGCCCCATCGGGACTACGGACAATGAGCAGTTCTTC.

CDR3 loop: CASSPRASGGARETQYF. CDR3 DNA sequence: TGTGCCAGCAGCCCCAGGGCTAGCGGGGGGGCTCGAGAGACCCAGTACTTC. V gene TRBV5-4 combines with J gene TRBJ2-5, with TRBD2 matching 12 bases. V lost 4 bases to trimming and J lost 4 bases; unmatched junction nucleotides: 11. The CDR3 length is 17 residues. Germline V gene lookup returns CDR1 SGHNT and CDR2 YYREEE (reference sequence).

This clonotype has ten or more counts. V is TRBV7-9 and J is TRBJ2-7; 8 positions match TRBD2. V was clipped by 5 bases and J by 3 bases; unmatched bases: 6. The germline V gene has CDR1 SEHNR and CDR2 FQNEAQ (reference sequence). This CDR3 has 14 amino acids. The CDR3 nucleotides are TGTGCCAGCAGCATATACAGCGGGAGCTACGAGCAGTACTTC. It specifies CASSIYSGSYEQYF.

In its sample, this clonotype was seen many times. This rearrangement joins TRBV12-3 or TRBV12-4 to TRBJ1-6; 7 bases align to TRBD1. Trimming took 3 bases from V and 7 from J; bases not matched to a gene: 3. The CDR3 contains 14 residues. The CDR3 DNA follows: TGTGCCAGCAGTTTTACCAGGGGGAATTCACCCCTCCACTTT. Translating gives CASSFTRGNSPLHF.

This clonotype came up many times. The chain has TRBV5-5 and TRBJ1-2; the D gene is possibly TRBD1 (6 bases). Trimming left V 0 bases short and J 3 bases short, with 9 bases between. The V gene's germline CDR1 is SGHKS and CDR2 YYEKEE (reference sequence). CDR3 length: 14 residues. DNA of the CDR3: TGTGCCAGCAGCTTGGAGGGGGGATACTATGGCTACACCTTC. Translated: CASSLEGGYYGYTF.

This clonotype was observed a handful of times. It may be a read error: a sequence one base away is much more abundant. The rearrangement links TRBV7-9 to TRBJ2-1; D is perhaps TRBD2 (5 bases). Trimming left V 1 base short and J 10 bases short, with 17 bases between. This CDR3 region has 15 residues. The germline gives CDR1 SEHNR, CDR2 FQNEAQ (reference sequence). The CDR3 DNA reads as TGTGCCAGCAGCTTAGTCGCTGGCGGGCCTAGGGAGCAGTTCTTC. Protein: CASSLVAGGPREQFF.

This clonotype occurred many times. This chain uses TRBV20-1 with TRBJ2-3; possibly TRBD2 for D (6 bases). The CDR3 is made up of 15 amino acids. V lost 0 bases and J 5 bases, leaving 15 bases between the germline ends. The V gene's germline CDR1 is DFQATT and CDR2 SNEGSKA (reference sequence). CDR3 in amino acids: CSARDSGSGRDTQYF. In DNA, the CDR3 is TGCAGTGCTAGAGATAGCGGATCCGGTCGAGATACGCAGTATTTT.

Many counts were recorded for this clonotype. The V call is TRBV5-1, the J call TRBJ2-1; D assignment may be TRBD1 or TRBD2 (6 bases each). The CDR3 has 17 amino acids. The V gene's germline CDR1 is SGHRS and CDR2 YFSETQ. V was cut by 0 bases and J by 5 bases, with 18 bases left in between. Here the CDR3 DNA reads TGCGCCAGCAGCTTGGCCCCTGGCAGGGGAGGAAACAATGAGCAGTTCTTC. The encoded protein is CASSLAPGRGGNNEQFF.